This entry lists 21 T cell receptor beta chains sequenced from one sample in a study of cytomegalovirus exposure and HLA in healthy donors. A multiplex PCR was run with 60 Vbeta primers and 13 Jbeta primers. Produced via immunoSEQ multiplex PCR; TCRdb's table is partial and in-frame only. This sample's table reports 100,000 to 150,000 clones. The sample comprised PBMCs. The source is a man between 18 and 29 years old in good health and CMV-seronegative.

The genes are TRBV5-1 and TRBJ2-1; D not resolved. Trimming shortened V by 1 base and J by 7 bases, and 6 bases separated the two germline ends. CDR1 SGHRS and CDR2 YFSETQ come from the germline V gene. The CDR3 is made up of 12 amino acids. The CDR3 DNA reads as TGCGCCAGCAGCTTGAACAGAAATGAGCAGTTCTTC. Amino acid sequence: CASSLNRNEQFF.

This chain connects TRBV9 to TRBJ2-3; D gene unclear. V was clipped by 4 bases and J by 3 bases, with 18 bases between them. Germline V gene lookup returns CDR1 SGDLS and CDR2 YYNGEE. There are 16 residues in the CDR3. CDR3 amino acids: CASSSTPTLETDTQYF. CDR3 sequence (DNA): TGTGCCAGCAGCTCCACCCCAACCCTAGAGACAGATACGCAGTATTTT.

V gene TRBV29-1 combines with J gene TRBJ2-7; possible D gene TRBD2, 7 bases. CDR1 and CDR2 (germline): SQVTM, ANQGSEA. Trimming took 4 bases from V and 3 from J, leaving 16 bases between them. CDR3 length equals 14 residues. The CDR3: CSVVGGGRNYEQYF. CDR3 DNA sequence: TGCAGCGTTGTAGGGGGGGGGCGAAACTACGAGCAGTACTTC.

The CDR3, as DNA: TGTGCCAGCAGCTTTTATAGCGCCGGGGAGCTGTTTTTT. This codes for CASSFYSAGELFF. The V and J genes are TRBV5-4 and TRBJ2-2; the D gene is possibly TRBD2 (5 bases). Germline V gives CDR1 SGHNT, CDR2 YYREEE (reference sequence). The CDR3 runs to 13 residues. Trimming removed 2 bases at V and 6 bases at J, with 8 bases between.

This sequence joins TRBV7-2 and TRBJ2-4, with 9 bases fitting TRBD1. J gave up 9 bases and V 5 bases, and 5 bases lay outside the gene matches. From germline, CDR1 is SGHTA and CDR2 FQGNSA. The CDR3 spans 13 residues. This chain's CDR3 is CASSPGQGTIQYF. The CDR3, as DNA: TGTGCCAGCAGCCCGGGACAGGGAACCATTCAGTACTTC.

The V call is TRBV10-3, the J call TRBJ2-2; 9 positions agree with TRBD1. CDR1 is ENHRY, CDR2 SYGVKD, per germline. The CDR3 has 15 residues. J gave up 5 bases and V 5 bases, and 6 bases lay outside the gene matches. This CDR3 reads CAISYRQGGTGELFF. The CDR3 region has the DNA TGTGCCATCAGTTATCGACAGGGGGGAACCGGGGAGCTGTTTTTT.

CDR3 sequence reads: CASSIGQGFGYTF. The DNA for the CDR3 is TGTGCCAGCAGCATCGGACAGGGTTTTGGCTACACCTTC. This chain uses TRBV6-5 with TRBJ1-2, with 8 bases matching TRBD1. This CDR3 is built from 13 residues. With V trimmed by 6 bases and J by 7 bases, 7 bases remained unmatched. Looked up from germline, CDR1 is MNHEY and CDR2 is SVGAGI.

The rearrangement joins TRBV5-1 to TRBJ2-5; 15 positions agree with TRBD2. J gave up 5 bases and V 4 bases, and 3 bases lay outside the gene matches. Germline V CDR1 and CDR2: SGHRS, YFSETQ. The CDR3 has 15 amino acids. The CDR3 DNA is TGCGCCAGCAGCATAGGACTAGCGGGAGGGGAGACCCAGTACTTC. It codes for CASSIGLAGGETQYF.

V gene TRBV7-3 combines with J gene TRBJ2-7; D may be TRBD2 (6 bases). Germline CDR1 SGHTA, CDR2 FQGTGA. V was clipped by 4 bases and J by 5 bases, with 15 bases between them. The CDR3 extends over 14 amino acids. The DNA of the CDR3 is TGTGCCAGCAGCTATCGTCCGGGACTCCACGAGCAGTACTTC. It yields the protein CASSYRPGLHEQYF.

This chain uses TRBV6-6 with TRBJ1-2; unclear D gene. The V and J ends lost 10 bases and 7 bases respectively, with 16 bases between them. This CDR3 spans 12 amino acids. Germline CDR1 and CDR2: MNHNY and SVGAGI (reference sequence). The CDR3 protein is CATHGPLSGYTF. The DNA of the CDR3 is TGTGCCACCCATGGGCCCCTTAGTGGCTACACCTTC.

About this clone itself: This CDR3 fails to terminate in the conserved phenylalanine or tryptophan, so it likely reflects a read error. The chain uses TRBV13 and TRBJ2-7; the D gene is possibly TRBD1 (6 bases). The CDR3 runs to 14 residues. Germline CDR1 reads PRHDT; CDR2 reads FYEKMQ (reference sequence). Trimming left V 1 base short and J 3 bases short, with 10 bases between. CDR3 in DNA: TGTGCCAGCAGCTTAGTCCAGGGGAACTACGAGCAGTACCTC. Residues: CASSLVQGNYEQYL.

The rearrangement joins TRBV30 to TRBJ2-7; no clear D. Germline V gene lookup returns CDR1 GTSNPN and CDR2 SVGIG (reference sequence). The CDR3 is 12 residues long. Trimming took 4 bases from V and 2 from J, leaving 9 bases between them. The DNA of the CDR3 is TGTGCCTGGATGTCTAGGACCTACGAGCAGTACTTC. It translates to CAWMSRTYEQYF.

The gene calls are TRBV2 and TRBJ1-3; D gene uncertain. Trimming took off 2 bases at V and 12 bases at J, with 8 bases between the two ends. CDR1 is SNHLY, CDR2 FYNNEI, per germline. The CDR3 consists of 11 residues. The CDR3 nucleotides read TGTGCCAGCAGTGAACGGGTGGACATATATTTT. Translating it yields CASSERVDIYF.

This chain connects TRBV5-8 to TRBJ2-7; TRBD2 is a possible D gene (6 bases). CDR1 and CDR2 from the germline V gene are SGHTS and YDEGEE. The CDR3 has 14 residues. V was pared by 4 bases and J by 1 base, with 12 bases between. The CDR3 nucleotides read TGTGCCAGCAGCATCGACGGGAGTTCCTACGAGCAGTACTTC. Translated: CASSIDGSSYEQYF. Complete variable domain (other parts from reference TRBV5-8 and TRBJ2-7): EAGVTQSPTHLIKTRGQQATLRCSPISGHTSVYWYQQALGLGLQFLLWYDEGEERNRGNFPPRFSGRQFPNYSSELNVNALELEDSALYLCASSIDGSSYEQYFGPGTRLTVT.

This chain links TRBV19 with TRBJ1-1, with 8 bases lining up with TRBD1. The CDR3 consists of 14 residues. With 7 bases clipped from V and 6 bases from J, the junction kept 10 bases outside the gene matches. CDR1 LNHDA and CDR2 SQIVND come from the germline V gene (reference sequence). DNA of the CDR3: TGTGCCAGTACCTCCAATGACAGGGGCGCTGAAGCTTTCTTT. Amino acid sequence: CASTSNDRGAEAFF. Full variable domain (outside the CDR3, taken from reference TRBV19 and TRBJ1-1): DGGITQSPKYLFRKEGQNVTLSCEQNLNHDAMYWYRQDPGQGLRLIYYSQIVNDFQKGDIAEGYSVSREKKESFPLTVTSAQKNPTAFYLCASTSNDRGAEAFFGQGTRLTVV.

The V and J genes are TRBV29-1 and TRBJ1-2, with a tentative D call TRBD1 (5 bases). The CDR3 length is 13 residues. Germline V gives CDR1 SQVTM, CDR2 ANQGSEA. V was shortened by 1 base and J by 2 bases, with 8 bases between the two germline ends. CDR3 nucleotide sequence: TGCAGCGTTGAAGGGACAACGAACTATGGCTACACCTTC. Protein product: CSVEGTTNYGYTF.

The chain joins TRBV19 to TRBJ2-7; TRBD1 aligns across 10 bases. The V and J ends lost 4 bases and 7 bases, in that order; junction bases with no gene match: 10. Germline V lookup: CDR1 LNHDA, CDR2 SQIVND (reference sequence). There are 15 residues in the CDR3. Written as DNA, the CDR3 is TGTGCCAGTAGTAATCTTGCCGGACAGGGGGTTGAGCAGTACTTC. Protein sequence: CASSNLAGQGVEQYF.

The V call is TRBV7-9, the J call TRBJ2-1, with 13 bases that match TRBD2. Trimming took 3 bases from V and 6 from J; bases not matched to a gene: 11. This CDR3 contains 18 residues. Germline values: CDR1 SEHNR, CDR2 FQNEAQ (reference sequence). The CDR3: CASSLPRTSGRSSNEQFF. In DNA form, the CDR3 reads TGTGCCAGCAGCTTGCCGCGGACTAGCGGGAGATCTAGCAATGAGCAGTTCTTC.

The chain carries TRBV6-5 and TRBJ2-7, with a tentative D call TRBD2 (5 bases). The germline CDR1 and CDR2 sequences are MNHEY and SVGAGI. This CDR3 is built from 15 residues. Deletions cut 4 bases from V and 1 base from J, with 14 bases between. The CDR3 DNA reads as TGTGCCAGCAGTTCCCTTACAGCGGAATCCTACGAGCAGTACTTC. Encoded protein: CASSSLTAESYEQYF.

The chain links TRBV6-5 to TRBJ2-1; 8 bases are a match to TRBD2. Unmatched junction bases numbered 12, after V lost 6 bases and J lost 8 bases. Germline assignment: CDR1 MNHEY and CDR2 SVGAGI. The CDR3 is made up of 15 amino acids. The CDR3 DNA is TGTGCCAGCAGGATTAGCGGGGTCCAGGGTTATGAGCAGTTCTTC. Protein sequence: CASRISGVQGYEQFF.

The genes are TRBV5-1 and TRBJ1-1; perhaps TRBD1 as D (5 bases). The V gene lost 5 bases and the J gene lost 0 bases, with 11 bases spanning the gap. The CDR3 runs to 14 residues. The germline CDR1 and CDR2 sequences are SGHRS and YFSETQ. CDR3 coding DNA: TGCGCCAGCAGACCGGGACTCATGAACACTGAAGCTTTCTTT. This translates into CASRPGLMNTEAFF.